The 26 T cell receptor beta chains listed next were all sequenced from one sample in a study of blood T cell repertoires in COVID-19. Measured with immunoSEQ multiplex PCR; TCRdb has only the in-frame clones, and not every one. The repertoire holds roughly 200,000 clones, with approximately 82% as singletons. The sample taken for sequencing was peripheral blood. The receptors shown here come from a man aged 35-49 years with active or convalescent COVID-19.

The chain uses TRBV6-5 and TRBJ2-2, with 10 positions matching TRBD1. Trimming at V came to 5 bases and at J to 5 bases, leaving 5 bases not matched to a gene. The germline gives CDR1 MNHEY, CDR2 SVGAGI. The CDR3 has 15 amino acids. CDR3 sequence: CASSTRTGGTGELFF. The CDR3 coding sequence is TGTGCCAGCAGTACCCGGACAGGGGGAACCGGGGAGCTGTTTTTT.

This chain joins TRBV7-9 and TRBJ2-3, with a possible D match to TRBD1 (6 bases). The CDR3 spans 14 residues. The germline V gene has CDR1 SEHNR and CDR2 FQNEAQ (reference sequence). The germline V and J ends were trimmed by 2 bases and 4 bases, with 10 bases remaining between them. CDR3 in amino acids: CASSLFEGADTQYF. The DNA of the CDR3 is TGTGCCAGCAGCTTATTCGAGGGGGCAGATACGCAGTATTTT.

In its sample, this clone was seen once. V gene TRBV28 combines with J gene TRBJ2-7, with TRBD1 identical over 9 bases. CDR3 length equals 15 residues. Unmatched junction bases numbered 8, after V lost 4 bases and J lost 4 bases. Looked up from germline, CDR1 is MDHEN and CDR2 is SYDVKM. CDR3 residues: CASSSPLGTGYEQYF. The CDR3 nucleotides are TGTGCCAGCAGTTCACCCCTTGGGACAGGGTACGAGCAGTACTTC.

This chain links TRBV2 with TRBJ1-1, with D possibly being TRBD1 (5 bases). Germline V gene sequence: CDR1 SNHLY, CDR2 FYNNEI. V lost 6 bases and J lost 5, with 10 bases in between. The CDR3 runs to 12 residues. The CDR3: CASRRQGTEAFF. The CDR3 nucleotides are TGTGCCAGCAGACGGCAGGGTACTGAAGCTTTCTTT.

The CDR3 region has the DNA TGTGCCATCAGTGGTGACAGGGCCGAAGAACTGTTTTTT. The encoded protein is CAISGDRAEELFF. The chain links TRBV10-3 to TRBJ1-4; 7 nucleotides line up with TRBD1. Germline trimming cut 4 bases from V and 12 bases from J; bases unmatched to any gene: 8. Germline V gives CDR1 ENHRY, CDR2 SYGVKD. There are 13 residues in the CDR3.

The chain has TRBV6-1 and TRBJ1-2; D gene ambiguous. V dropped 2 bases and J dropped 5 bases, with 9 bases sitting between them. This CDR3 has 13 amino acids. Germline V CDR1 and CDR2: MNHNS, SASEGT. The CDR3 is CASSESAGYGYTF. DNA of the CDR3: TGTGCCAGCAGTGAATCGGCGGGGTATGGCTACACCTTC.

This chain connects TRBV2 to TRBJ2-1; 7 nucleotides agree with TRBD2. The junction had 2 bases not matched to a gene; V was cut back by 1 base and J by 14 bases. Germline V CDR1 and CDR2: SNHLY, FYNNEI. The CDR3 has 11 amino acids. In DNA, the CDR3 is TGTGCCAGCAGTGAAGGGCTAGCGGAGTTCTTC. Translation: CASSEGLAEFF.

The chain recombines TRBV7-2 with TRBJ2-5, with TRBD2 matching over 8 bases. CDR1 and CDR2 from the germline V gene are SGHTA and FQGNSA. J lost 6 bases, V lost 2 bases, and 5 bases had no gene match. The CDR3 loop spans 14 amino acids. CDR3 region: CASSLIVAGKTQYF. The CDR3 region has the DNA TGTGCCAGCAGCTTAATAGTAGCGGGGAAGACCCAGTACTTC.

V is TRBV3-1 (or the pseudogene TRBV3-2) and J is TRBJ1-4; TRBD1 agrees at 7 bases. There are 17 residues in the CDR3. Germline V gives CDR1 LGHDT, CDR2 YNNKEL (reference sequence). V was pared by 0 bases and J by 10 bases, with 14 bases of the junction left unmatched. DNA of the CDR3: TGTGCCAGCAGCCAAGAGTTCGTTTGGGACAGCAAGTCAAAACTGTTTTTT. Encoded protein: CASSQEFVWDSKSKLFF.

This chain joins TRBV19 and TRBJ2-3; 12 positions agree with TRBD2. The germline V gene encodes CDR1 LNHDA and CDR2 SQIVND (reference sequence). The CDR3 spans 16 residues. With V trimmed by 5 bases and J by 4 bases, 7 bases remained unmatched. In DNA form, the CDR3 reads TGTGCCAGTAGTTCTGGATCTAGCGGGAGGGCAGATACGCAGTATTTT. This translates into CASSSGSSGRADTQYF.

The gene calls are TRBV19 and TRBJ2-3; D may be TRBD1 (6 bases). This CDR3 comprises 14 residues. The V gene lost 5 bases and the J gene lost 3 bases, with 12 bases spanning the gap. Germline CDR1 LNHDA, CDR2 SQIVND (reference sequence). The CDR3 is CASSEDRMTDTQYF. The DNA of the CDR3 is TGTGCCAGTAGTGAAGACAGGATGACAGATACGCAGTATTTT.

This chain uses TRBV5-1 with TRBJ2-1, with TRBD2 identical over 7 bases. V dropped 2 bases and J dropped 4; count of bases not matched to a gene: 6. This CDR3 is built from 15 residues. Germline V gives CDR1 SGHRS, CDR2 YFSETQ. The CDR3 DNA reads as TGCGCCAGCAGCTTAAACGGGGGAGGGTACAATGAGCAGTTCTTC. It specifies CASSLNGGGYNEQFF.

This chain connects TRBV13 to TRBJ2-5, with TRBD1 matching 8 bases. The ends lost 1 base at V and 5 bases at J; junction bases unmatched: 9. CDR3 length: 16 residues. CDR1 PRHDT and CDR2 FYEKMQ come from the germline V gene (reference sequence). The CDR3 loop reads CASSLVTDRGGETQYF. The CDR3 nucleotides read TGTGCCAGCAGCTTAGTAACTGACAGGGGTGGGGAGACCCAGTACTTC.

The chain joins TRBV19 to TRBJ2-1; a possible D gene is TRBD1 (7 bases). Trimming pared 6 bases from V and 4 bases from J, leaving 16 bases between. Germline V gene lookup returns CDR1 LNHDA and CDR2 SQIVND (reference sequence). This CDR3 has 15 amino acids. The CDR3 sequence: CASSPEGQSYNEQFF. In nucleotides, the CDR3 is TGTGCCAGTAGCCCGGAGGGACAGTCGTACAATGAGCAGTTCTTC. Complete variable domain (other parts from reference TRBV19 and TRBJ2-1): DGGITQSPKYLFRKEGQNVTLSCEQNLNHDAMYWYRQDPGQGLRLIYYSQIVNDFQKGDIAEGYSVSREKKESFPLTVTSAQKNPTAFYLCASSPEGQSYNEQFFGPGTRLTVL.

The CDR3 DNA reads as TGTGCCAGCAGTGTCACCGGGACAGGGGGCAATTCACCCCTCCACTTT. Protein sequence: CASSVTGTGGNSPLHF. This chain joins TRBV6-1 and TRBJ1-6; the match to TRBD1 covers 12 bases. The V gene's germline CDR1 is MNHNS and CDR2 SASEGT. This CDR3 comprises 16 residues. The junction had 5 bases not matched to a gene; V was cut back by 4 bases and J by 7 bases.

The J gene is TRBJ2-7, the V gene TRBV28, with TRBD2 matching 9 bases. Germline lookup yields CDR1 MDHEN and CDR2 SYDVKM. This CDR3 contains 14 residues. V trimming: 6 bases; J trimming: 4 bases; junction bases outside the gene matches: 7. CDR3 coding DNA: TGTGCCAGCAGCAATAGCGGGAGCTCTTACGAGCAGTACTTC. Its protein is CASSNSGSSYEQYF. Supplemented by reference TRBV28 and TRBJ2-7, the full variable domain reads DVKVTQSSRYLVKRTGEKVFLECVQDMDHENMFWYRQDPGLGLRLIYFSYDVKMKEKGDIPEGYSVSREKKERFSLILESASTNQTSMYLCASSNSGSSYEQYFGPGTRLTVT.

This clone has only a few counts. The V and J genes are TRBV19 and TRBJ2-2, with D possibly matching TRBD1 (5 bases). Trimming stripped 7 bases from V and 3 bases from J, with 15 bases between. CDR3 length equals 15 residues. Germline V CDR1 and CDR2: LNHDA, SQIVND (reference sequence). Written as DNA, the CDR3 is TGTGCCAGTACGTCAGGGTTCGCGGACACCGGGGAGCTGTTTTTT. It codes for CASTSGFADTGELFF.

Regarding this clone: Other DNA sequences within the sample encode an identical CDR3. The rearrangement joins TRBV6-5 to TRBJ2-3, with TRBD2 matching over 11 bases. Germline CDR1 reads MNHEY; CDR2 reads SVGAGI. Losses at the gene ends were 6 bases for V and 4 bases for J; bases not matched to a gene: 6. This CDR3 spans 15 amino acids. The CDR3: CASRRSGRAADTQYF. CDR3 bases: TGTGCCAGCAGGCGTAGCGGGAGGGCAGCAGATACGCAGTATTTT.

For this clone: The same CDR3 can be traced to other DNA sequences in this sample. The rearrangement links TRBV12-3 or TRBV12-4 to TRBJ1-2, with TRBD1 matching over 7 bases. The V segment lost 6 bases and the J segment 2 bases; nucleotides outside the gene matches: 3. The CDR3 runs 13 residues. The CDR3, as DNA: TGTGCCAGCAGCCTGGACAGGAACTATGGCTACACCTTC. It encodes CASSLDRNYGYTF.

The chain uses TRBV7-9 and TRBJ1-2; D ambiguous. The ends were cut back, 1 base at V and 4 bases at J, with 10 bases in the middle. Germline V lookup: CDR1 SEHNR, CDR2 FQNEAQ (reference sequence). CDR3 length: 14 residues. This CDR3 reads CASSLGLERYGYTF. The DNA for the CDR3 is TGTGCCAGCAGCTTAGGGTTAGAACGCTATGGCTACACCTTC.

This sequence joins TRBV11-3 and TRBJ2-5; 7 positions agree with TRBD2. The CDR3 sequence is 14 residues long. Germline assignment: CDR1 SGHNT and CDR2 YENEEA. V trimming: 5 bases; J trimming: 1 base; junction bases outside the gene matches: 4. The CDR3 region is CASSPGTTQETQYF. The CDR3 coding sequence is TGTGCCAGCAGCCCCGGGACTACCCAAGAGACCCAGTACTTC.

The V gene is TRBV28, the J gene TRBJ1-2; no definite D call. The CDR3 runs to 13 residues. CDR1 is MDHEN, CDR2 SYDVKM, per germline. Trimming removed 6 bases from V and 3 bases from J, with 11 bases in between. The CDR3 sequence: CASSSPHHYGYTF. As DNA, the CDR3 is TGTGCCAGCAGCTCCCCACACCACTATGGCTACACCTTC.

This clone was seen once. This chain links TRBV6-6 with TRBJ2-7; 9 bases are shared with TRBD1. J was trimmed by 4 bases and V by 10 bases; bases with no gene match: 14. Germline V gives CDR1 MNHNY, CDR2 SVGAGI (reference sequence). This CDR3 is built from 15 residues. CDR3 amino acids: CATSYPGQGHYEQYF. The CDR3 nucleotides read TGTGCCACGTCCTACCCCGGACAGGGGCATTACGAGCAGTACTTC.

The rearrangement links TRBV15 to TRBJ2-7, with a weak D call TRBD1 (6 bases). Germline assignment: CDR1 LNHNV and CDR2 YYDKDF (reference sequence). V lost 3 bases to trimming and J lost 0 bases, with 6 bases between them. This CDR3 is 13 amino acids long. CDR3 sequence reads: CATSRDSSYEQYF. The CDR3 bases are TGTGCCACCAGCAGGGACAGCTCCTACGAGCAGTACTTC.

The chain is built from TRBV3-1 (or the pseudogene TRBV3-2) and TRBJ2-4; D ambiguous. The CDR3 runs to 11 residues. V was trimmed by 4 bases and J by 5 bases, leaving 3 bases between them. Germline V gene lookup returns CDR1 LGHDT and CDR2 YNNKEL (reference sequence). The CDR3 region has the DNA TGTGCCAGCAGCCGCGAAAACATTCAGTACTTC. It translates to CASSRENIQYF.

This sequence joins TRBV5-6 and TRBJ1-2; D is ambiguous. Trimming left V 4 bases short and J 4 bases short, with 14 bases between. Per germline, CDR1 SGHDT and CDR2 YYEEEE. The CDR3 has 14 amino acids. CDR3 bases: TGTGCCAGCAGCCTTGTGGGTGCAGGCTATGGCTACACCTTC. Protein: CASSLVGAGYGYTF. Supplemented by reference TRBV5-6 and TRBJ1-2, the full variable domain reads DAGVTQSPTHLIKTRGQQVTLRCSPKSGHDTVSWYQQALGQGPQFIFQYYEEEERQRGNFPDRFSGHQFPNYSSELNVNALLLGDSALYLCASSLVGAGYGYTFGSGTRLTVV.